Listed below are T cell receptor beta chains from one sample, sequenced in a study of sequential checkpoint blockade in melanoma. The assay was immunoSEQ multiplex PCR, and TCRdb's table has in-frame clones only and misses some. The data hold about 2,300 clones, with 20% observed a single time. Here the sequenced sample was tumor tissue (inferred from file names), taken from a patient given nivolumab and ipilimumab in sequence. The receptors come from a human donor with melanoma. CDR3s include the opening cysteine and the closing phenylalanine or tryptophan. The order of the fields is D gene, clone size, CDR3 length, V gene, J gene, CDR3 DNA, CDR3 protein. A D gene is named only where the DNA matches it firmly. Part of the rows lack a size; the others show once, few, many or a class for expanded clones.

TRBD1	few	15	TRBV19	TRBJ2-7	TGTGCCAGTAGCCGAACTGGACAGGGGGCCGACGAGCAGTACTTC	CASSRTGQGADEQYF
NA	many	14	TRBV11-3	TRBJ1-5	TGTGCCAGCAGAGAGACAGTGGGGGCTCAGCCCCAGCATTTT	CASRETVGAQPQHF
NA	NA	13	TRBV6-8	TRBJ1-2	TGTGCCAGCAGTTTGGACAGCAACTATGGCTACACCTTC	CASSLDSNYGYTF
TRBD1	NA	13	TRBV19	TRBJ2-1	TGTGCCAGTACCACGACAGGGAACAATGAGCAGTTCTTC	CASTTTGNNEQFF
NA	few	15	TRBV30	TRBJ2-6	TGTGCCTGGAGTGTACAGGGAACTGGGGCCAACGTCCTGACTTTC	CAWSVQGTGANVLTF
TRBD2	many	15	TRBV6-8	TRBJ2-3	TGTGCCAGCACCGCAGCGGGGGGTGTCGCAGATACGCAGTATTTT	CASTAAGGVADTQYF
NA	NA	14	TRBV29-1	TRBJ2-5	TGCAGCGCCACCGGAGGGTCCGGGCAAGAGACCCAGTACTTC	CSATGGSGQETQYF
TRBD1	many	16	TRBV11-3	TRBJ1-6	TGTGCCAGCAGCTTAGAAGGGACAGGGATTAATTCACCCCTCCACTTT	CASSLEGTGINSPLHF
TRBD1	few	16	TRBV6-8	TRBJ1-1	TGTGCCAGCAGTGGACAGGGGGGGATTATGAACACTGAAGCTTTCTTT	CASSGQGGIMNTEAFF
NA	NA	14	TRBV18	TRBJ1-5	TGTGCCAGCTCACGGGACGGAGGGAATCAGCCCCAGCATTTT	CASSRDGGNQPQHF
TRBD2	large	15	TRBV18	TRBJ2-1	TGTGCCAGCTCACCTTTAGGGCGGGGGGACAATGAGCAGTTCTTC	CASSPLGRGDNEQFF
NA	medium-sized	14	TRBV9	TRBJ1-3	TGTGCCAGCAATCCTCGGGGAATTGGAAACACCATATATTTT	CASNPRGIGNTIYF
NA	few	14	TRBV19	TRBJ1-1	TGTGCCAGTACCCCAGGGCAGGGGTACACTGAAGCTTTCTTT	CASTPGQGYTEAFF
TRBD1	many	16	TRBV11-3	TRBJ2-7	TGTGCCAGCAGCTTGGGATCGGGACAGGGCCCTGACGAGCAGTACTTC	CASSLGSGQGPDEQYF
TRBD1	NA	15	TRBV6-8	TRBJ2-5	TGTGCCAGCATCCCGGGACAGGGGTACCAAGAGACCCAGTACTTC	CASIPGQGYQETQYF
TRBD1	NA	18	TRBV29-1	TRBJ1-5	TGCAGCGTTGCCCCTCCGGGACAGGTGCCTTATAGCAATCAGCCCCAGCATTTT	CSVAPPGQVPYSNQPQHF
NA	large	15	TRBV11-3	TRBJ1-5	TGTGCCAGCAGCTCTCGGGGTTATAGCAATCAGCCCCAGCATTTT	CASSSRGYSNQPQHF
TRBD1	NA	15	TRBV19	TRBJ1-5	TGTGCCAGTAGTATAGACAGGGGGCGAAGTCAGCCCCAGCATTTT	CASSIDRGRSQPQHF
TRBD1	medium-sized	15	TRBV11-3	TRBJ2-1	TGTGCCAGCAGCTTGGGACAGATTAAGAGGGGTGAGCAGTTCTTC	CASSLGQIKRGEQFF
NA	NA	16	TRBV30	TRBJ1-5	TGTGCCTGGAGTGTCGGTGGCAGGGACTTCAATCAGCCCCAGCATTTT	CAWSVGGRDFNQPQHF
NA	NA	14	TRBV18	TRBJ1-3	TGTGCCAGCTCACCTCTCCCTGAGCGAAACACCATATATTTT	CASSPLPERNTIYF
NA	few	15	TRBV6-8	TRBJ2-3	TGTGCCAGCAGTTACTCGGGACTCCGCACAGATACGCAGTATTTT	CASSYSGLRTDTQYF
NA	medium-sized	14	TRBV9	TRBJ1-6	TGTGCCAGCAGCGTAGCCAGGGGAGGATCACCCCTCCACTTT	CASSVARGGSPLHF
TRBD2	many	14	TRBV6-8	TRBJ2-1	TGTGCCAGCAGGCCAGCGGGAGGATCCAATGAGCAGTTCTTC	CASRPAGGSNEQFF
NA	many	16	TRBV6-8	TRBJ2-7	TGTGCCATCACCGACAGCATGGCAGATTTCTCCTACGAGCAGTACTTC	CAITDSMADFSYEQYF
TRBD1	NA	14	TRBV4-1	TRBJ1-1	TGCGCCAGCAGCCAAGCAGGGGGGTACACTGAAGCTTTCTTT	CASSQAGGYTEAFF
TRBD2	few	15	TRBV11-3	TRBJ2-2	TGTGCTAGCAGCTTAGTAGCGGGACACGCCGGGGAGCTGTTTTTT	CASSLVAGHAGELFF
NA	few	15	TRBV14	TRBJ1-4	TGTGCCAGCAGCCCCCAGGCCGGGAGGAGTGAAAAACTGTTTTTT	CASSPQAGRSEKLFF
NA	large	15	TRBV9	TRBJ1-2	TGTGCCAGCAGCCCGTACCGTCAGGCTAACTATGGCTACACCTTC	CASSPYRQANYGYTF
NA	NA	16	TRBV15	TRBJ2-2	TGTGCCACCAGCAGAGGGGGGAAACTGAACACCGGGGAGCTGTTTTTT	CATSRGGKLNTGELFF
NA	few	15	TRBV15	TRBJ1-4	TGTGCCACCAGCAGAATCGGGACAAGAAATGAAAAACTGTTTTTT	CATSRIGTRNEKLFF
TRBD1	NA	14	TRBV5-1	TRBJ1-2	TGCGCCAGCAGCTCAGGGACAGGGAGGGATGGCTACACCTTC	CASSSGTGRDGYTF
TRBD2	medium-sized	14	TRBV11-3	TRBJ2-2	TGTGCCAGCAGTAAGCGGGGGGGCGCCGGGGAGCTGTTTTTT	CASSKRGGAGELFF
NA	NA	12	TRBV18	TRBJ1-1	TGTGCCAGCTCACCAAGTAACACTGAAGCTTTCTTT	CASSPSNTEAFF
NA	NA	14	TRBV25-1	TRBJ1-4	TGTGCCAGCAGTGATCAGAAGAGGAATGAAAAACTGTTTTTT	CASSDQKRNEKLFF
NA	NA	12	TRBV12-5	TRBJ2-2	TGTGCCAGCCATTTTAACACCGGGGAGCTGTTTTTT	CASHFNTGELFF
TRBD2	NA	15	TRBV6-8	TRBJ2-3	TGTGCCAGCAAGCTAGCGGGACCTGACACAGATACGCAGTATTTT	CASKLAGPDTDTQYF
NA	few	16	TRBV11-3	TRBJ2-4	TGTGCCAGCAGCTTACTCCCGGGCTTTCCGGGGGACATTCAGTACTTC	CASSLLPGFPGDIQYF
TRBD2	NA	15	TRBV5-1	TRBJ2-1	TGCGCCAGCAGCTCATTCGGGACTAGCGGGAATGAGCAGTTCTTC	CASSSFGTSGNEQFF
NA	NA	12	TRBV6-8	TRBJ1-2	TGTGCCAGCAGTTTCGGGGGGGAGGGCTACACCTTC	CASSFGGEGYTF
TRBD2	NA	18	TRBV5-1	TRBJ2-5	TGCGCCAGCCTCCCTTCTTCCTTAACCGGCGGGAGTACAGAGACCCAGTACTTC	CASLPSSLTGGSTETQYF
TRBD1	NA	16	TRBV11-3	TRBJ2-2	TGTGCCAGCAGCTCCAGGACAGGGGTGAACACCGGGGAGCTGTTTTTT	CASSSRTGVNTGELFF
TRBD2	few	13	TRBV4-1	TRBJ2-7	TGCGCCAGCAGCCAAGAGGCTGAGCGGGAGATCGAGTTC	CASSQEAEREIEF
TRBD2	NA	18	TRBV5-1	TRBJ2-3	TGCGCCAGCAGCTTGGTTGGGCTAGCGGGGGGAGGCACAGATACGCAGTATTTT	CASSLVGLAGGGTDTQYF
NA	NA	16	TRBV4-1	TRBJ2-2	TGCGCCAGCGCCACGGCGATCAACCTTCGGGCGGGGGAGCTGTTTTTT	CASATAINLRAGELFF
TRBD1	NA	15	TRBV5-1	TRBJ2-7	TGCGCCAGCAGCTTGGTCGGGACAGGGCCCTACGAGCAGTACTTC	CASSLVGTGPYEQYF